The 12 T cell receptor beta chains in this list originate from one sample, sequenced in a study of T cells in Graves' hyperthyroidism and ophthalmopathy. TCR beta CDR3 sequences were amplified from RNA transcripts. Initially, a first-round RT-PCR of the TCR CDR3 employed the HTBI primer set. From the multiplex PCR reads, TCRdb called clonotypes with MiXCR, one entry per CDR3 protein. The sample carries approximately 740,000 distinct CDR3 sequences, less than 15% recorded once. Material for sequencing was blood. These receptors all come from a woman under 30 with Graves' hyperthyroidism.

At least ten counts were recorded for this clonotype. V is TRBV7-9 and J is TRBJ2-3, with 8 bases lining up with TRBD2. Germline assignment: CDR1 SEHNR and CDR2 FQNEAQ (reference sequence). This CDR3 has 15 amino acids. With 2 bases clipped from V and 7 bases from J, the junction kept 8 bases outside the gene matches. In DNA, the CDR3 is TGTGCCAGCAGCTTAAGAGCGGGAGAGTGGAATACGCAGTATTTT. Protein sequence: CASSLRAGEWNTQYF.

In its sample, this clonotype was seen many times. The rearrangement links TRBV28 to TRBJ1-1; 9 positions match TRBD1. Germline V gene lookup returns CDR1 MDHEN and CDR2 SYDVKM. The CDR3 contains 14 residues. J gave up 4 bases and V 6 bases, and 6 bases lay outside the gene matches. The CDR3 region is CASSVQGAPTEAFF. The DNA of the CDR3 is TGTGCCAGCAGCGTACAGGGGGCGCCCACTGAAGCTTTCTTT.

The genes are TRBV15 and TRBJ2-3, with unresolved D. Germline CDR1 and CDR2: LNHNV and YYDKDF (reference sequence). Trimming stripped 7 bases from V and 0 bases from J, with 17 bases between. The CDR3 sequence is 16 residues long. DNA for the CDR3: TGTGCCACCACCGAGAGAGGCAGGTCGAGCACAGATACGCAGTATTTT. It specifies CATTERGRSSTDTQYF.

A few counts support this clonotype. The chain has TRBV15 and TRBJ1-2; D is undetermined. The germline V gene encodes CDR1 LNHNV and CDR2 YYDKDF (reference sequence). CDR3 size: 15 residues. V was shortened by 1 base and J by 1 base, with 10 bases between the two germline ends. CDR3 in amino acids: CATSRGPSVNYGYTF. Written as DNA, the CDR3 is TGTGCCACCAGCAGAGGGCCGTCTGTTAACTATGGCTACACCTTC. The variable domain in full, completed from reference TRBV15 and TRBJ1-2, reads DAMVIQNPRYQVTQFGKPVTLSCSQTLNHNVMYWYQQKSSQAPKLLFHYYDKDFNNEADTPDNFQSRRPNTSFCFLDIRSPGLGDTAMYLCATSRGPSVNYGYTFGSGTRLTVV.

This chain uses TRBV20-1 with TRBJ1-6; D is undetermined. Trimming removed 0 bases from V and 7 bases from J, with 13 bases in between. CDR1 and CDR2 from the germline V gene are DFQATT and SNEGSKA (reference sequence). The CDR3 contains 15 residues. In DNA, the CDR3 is TGCAGTGCTAGAGATTGGGGTCGGAGCAATTCACCCCTCCACTTT. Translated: CSARDWGRSNSPLHF.

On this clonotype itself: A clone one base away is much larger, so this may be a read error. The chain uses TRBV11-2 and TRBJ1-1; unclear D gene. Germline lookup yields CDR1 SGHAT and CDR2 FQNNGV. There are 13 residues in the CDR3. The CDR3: CASSLAMNAEAFF. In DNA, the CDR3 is TGTGCCAGCAGCTTAGCGATGAACGCTGAAGCTTTCTTT.

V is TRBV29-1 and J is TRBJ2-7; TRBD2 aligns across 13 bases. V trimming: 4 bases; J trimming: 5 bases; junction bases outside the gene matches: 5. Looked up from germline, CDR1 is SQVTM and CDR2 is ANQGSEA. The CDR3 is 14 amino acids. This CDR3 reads CSVGTSGSPHEQYF. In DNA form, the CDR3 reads TGCAGCGTTGGGACTAGCGGGAGTCCCCACGAGCAGTACTTC.

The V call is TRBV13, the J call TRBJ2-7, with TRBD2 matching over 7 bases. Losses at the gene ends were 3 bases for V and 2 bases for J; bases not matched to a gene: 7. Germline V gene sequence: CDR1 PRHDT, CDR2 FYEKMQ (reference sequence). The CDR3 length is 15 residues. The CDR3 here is CASSFSASGTYEQYF. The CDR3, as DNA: TGTGCCAGCAGCTTTTCGGCTAGCGGAACCTACGAGCAGTACTTC.

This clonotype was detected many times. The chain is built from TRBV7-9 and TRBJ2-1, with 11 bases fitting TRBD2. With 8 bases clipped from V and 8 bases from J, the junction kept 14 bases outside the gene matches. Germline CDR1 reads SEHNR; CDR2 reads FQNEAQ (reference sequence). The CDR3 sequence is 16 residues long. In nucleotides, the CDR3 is TGTGCCAGCCCTAATACACTAGCGGGAGTTGGGGATGAGCAGTTCTTC. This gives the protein CASPNTLAGVGDEQFF.

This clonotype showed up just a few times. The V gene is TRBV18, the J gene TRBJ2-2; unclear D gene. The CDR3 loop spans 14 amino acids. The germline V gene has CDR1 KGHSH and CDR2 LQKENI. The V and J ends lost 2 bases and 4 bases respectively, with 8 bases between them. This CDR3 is CASSPDQVTGELFF. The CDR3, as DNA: TGTGCCAGCTCACCAGATCAAGTCACCGGGGAGCTGTTTTTT. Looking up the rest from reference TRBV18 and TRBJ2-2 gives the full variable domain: NAGVMQNPRHLVRRRGQEARLRCSPMKGHSHVYWYRQLPEEGLKFMVYLQKENIIDESGMPKERFSAEFPKEGPSILRIQQVVRGDSAAYFCASSPDQVTGELFFGEGSRLTVL.

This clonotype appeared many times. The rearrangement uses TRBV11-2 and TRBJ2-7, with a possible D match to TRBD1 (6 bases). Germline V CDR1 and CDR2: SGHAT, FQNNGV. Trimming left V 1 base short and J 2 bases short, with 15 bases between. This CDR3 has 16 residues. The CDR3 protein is CASSLVWGPPAYEQYF. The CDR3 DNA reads TGTGCCAGCAGCTTAGTGTGGGGGCCCCCAGCCTACGAGCAGTACTTC.

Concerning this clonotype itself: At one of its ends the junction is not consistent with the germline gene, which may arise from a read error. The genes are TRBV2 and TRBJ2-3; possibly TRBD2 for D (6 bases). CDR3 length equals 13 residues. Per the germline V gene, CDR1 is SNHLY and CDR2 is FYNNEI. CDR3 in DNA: TGTGCCATCAGTTCGGGGGGCACAGATACGCAGTATTTT. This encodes CAISSGGTDTQYF.